Listed here are 20 T cell receptor beta chains from one sample, sequenced in a study of Graves' ophthalmopathy and Graves' hyperthyroidism. Amplification of TCR beta CDR3 regions used RNA transcripts. First-round RT-PCR relied on HTBI primers, and a second-round multiplex PCR came next. TCRdb ran MiXCR on the multiplex PCR reads and lists one entry per CDR3 protein. Here the sample spans about 660,000 distinct CDR3 sequences, about 40% being singletons. The sample consisted of peripheral blood. The source is an adult man with Graves' ophthalmopathy.

This clonotype has a count of ten or more. The genes are TRBV12-3 or TRBV12-4 and TRBJ1-1; D remains ambiguous. The CDR3 is 14 amino acids. Trimming left V 6 bases short and J 1 base short, with 12 bases between. The CDR3 region is CASRSYAGNTEAFF. The CDR3 DNA follows: TGTGCCAGCAGATCTTACGCAGGGAACACTGAAGCTTTCTTT.

The V gene is TRBV27, the J gene TRBJ2-7, with D possibly matching TRBD2 (6 bases). Trimming pared 9 bases from V and 5 bases from J, leaving 17 bases between. Germline values: CDR1 MNHEY, CDR2 SMNVEV (reference sequence). The CDR3 loop spans 13 amino acids. DNA for the CDR3: TGTGCCAGTCAACCGGCGGGATCCCACGAGCAGTACTTC. Residues: CASQPAGSHEQYF.

The genes are TRBV20-1 and TRBJ1-6, with D possibly being TRBD1 (5 bases). Germline V gene data show CDR1 as DFQATT and CDR2 as SNEGSKA (reference sequence). The CDR3 covers 16 residues. As DNA, the CDR3 is TGCAATGTTGTAGGACACGGGAGCTCCTATAATTCACCCCTCCACTTT. Protein product: CNVVGHGSSYNSPLHF.

In its sample, this clonotype was seen once. The chain links TRBV2 to TRBJ2-3; D not resolved. CDR3 length: 12 amino acids. The V end lost 7 bases, the J end lost 2 bases, and 7 bases lay between the germline ends. Germline V gene lookup returns CDR1 SNHLY and CDR2 FYNNEI. CDR3 residues: CASKAATDTQYF. The CDR3 nucleotides read TGTGCCAGCAAGGCGGCCACAGATACGCAGTATTTT.

This chain connects TRBV6-5 to TRBJ1-6, with TRBD1 identical over 7 bases. Germline assignment: CDR1 MNHEY and CDR2 SVGAGI. There are 13 residues in the CDR3. V shed 11 bases, J shed 4 bases, and the junction held 5 bases outside the gene matches. CDR3 sequence: CAAQGGYNSPLHF. CDR3 bases: TGTGCCGCTCAGGGGGGGTATAATTCACCCCTCCACTTT.

This clonotype was observed at least ten times. V usage is TRBV19 and J usage is TRBJ1-1; no reliable D call. The CDR3 is made up of 11 amino acids. V was pared by 3 bases and J by 11 bases, with 10 bases between. The germline gives CDR1 LNHDA, CDR2 SQIVND (reference sequence). CDR3 DNA: TGTGCCAGTAGTATCTACACGGCGGCTTTCTTT. It specifies CASSIYTAAFF.

The rearrangement uses TRBV15 and TRBJ1-5; maybe TRBD1 (5 bases). The germline CDR1 and CDR2 sequences are LNHNV and YYDKDF (reference sequence). The CDR3 is 13 amino acids. The germline V and J ends were trimmed by 5 bases and 7 bases, with 12 bases remaining between them. The CDR3 loop is CATSSSGRQPQHF. The CDR3 DNA follows: TGTGCCACCAGCTCGTCAGGGCGCCAGCCCCAGCATTTT.

The V gene is TRBV24-1, the J gene TRBJ2-1; D is unclear. This CDR3 has 15 amino acids. Germline lookup yields CDR1 KGHDR and CDR2 SFDVKD. V was cut by 5 bases and J by 2 bases, with 12 bases left in between. For the CDR3, the DNA is TGTGCCACCAGTGCCGCTGACGAGCCCTACAATGAGCAGTTCTTC. This encodes CATSAADEPYNEQFF.

This clonotype was recorded many times. The chain links TRBV7-2 to TRBJ2-7; D ambiguous. Between the trimmed V and J ends, which lost 5 bases and 8 bases, there was a span of 25 bases. CDR1 and CDR2 from the germline V gene are SGHTA and FQGNSA. The length of the CDR3 is 16 residues. The chain's CDR3 is CASSPPTPDGRVKQYF. The CDR3 DNA sequence: TGTGCCAGCAGCCCTCCAACCCCCGACGGACGAGTCAAGCAGTACTTC.

The sample holds many counts of this clonotype. The gene calls are TRBV5-7 and TRBJ1-5; D is possibly TRBD1 (6 bases). TRBV5-7 is flagged as an ORF with uncertain function. There are 15 residues in the CDR3. V lost 4 bases, J lost 7 bases, and 18 bases lay in between. The CDR3 DNA sequence: TGTGCCAGCAGCGACGAAGGGGGACCGGGGCAGCCCCAGCATTTT. It translates to CASSDEGGPGQPQHF.

Concerning this clonotype: A junction boundary mismatches the germline segment, possibly from a read error. The chain has TRBV10-3 and TRBJ1-6, with D unresolved. Germline lookup yields CDR1 ENHRY and CDR2 SYGVKD. This CDR3 has 14 amino acids. The CDR3 region has the DNA TGTGCCATCAGTGAGGGTTTCTATAATTCACCTCTCCACTTT. This sequence encodes CAISEGFYNSPLHF.

This clonotype was found many times. V usage is TRBV20-1 and J usage is TRBJ1-2; D gene uncertain. Germline V lookup: CDR1 DFQATT, CDR2 SNEGSKA (reference sequence). V was clipped by 3 bases and J by 6 bases, with 23 bases between them. This CDR3 is 16 amino acids long. CDR3 in DNA: TGCAGTGCTAGGCAAGGAATAGCCAGCCTTCGGGATGGCTACACCTTC. The encoded protein is CSARQGIASLRDGYTF.

In this sample, this clonotype turned up many times. The gene calls are TRBV9 and TRBJ1-1, with D possibly being TRBD1 (5 bases). The CDR3 is made up of 16 amino acids. V lost 0 bases, J lost 1 base, and 13 bases lay in between. Germline CDR1 is SGDLS and CDR2 is YYNGEE. The DNA of the CDR3 is TGTGCCAGCAGCGTAGGTGCAGGGCACTGGAACACTGAAGCTTTCTTT. Translating gives CASSVGAGHWNTEAFF.

As regards this clonotype: A clone one base away is much larger, so this may be a read error. The V and J genes are TRBV11-2 and TRBJ1-2; 7 nucleotides align to TRBD1. This CDR3 has 13 amino acids. The ends lost 5 bases at V and 4 bases at J; junction bases unmatched: 4. The germline V gene encodes CDR1 SGHAT and CDR2 FQNNGV. DNA for the CDR3: TGTGCCAGCAGCGGACAGGCGGTCTATGGCTACACCTTC. This codes for CASSGQAVYGYTF.

The V and J genes are TRBV10-3 and TRBJ1-1; the match to TRBD1 covers 10 bases. From germline, CDR1 is ENHRY and CDR2 SYGVKD. The junction had 10 bases not matched to a gene; V was cut back by 2 bases and J by 1 base. The CDR3 length is 18 residues. The CDR3 loop is CAISEQTGGWRGNTEAFF. The CDR3 DNA reads as TGTGCCATCAGTGAGCAGACAGGGGGCTGGAGAGGGAACACTGAAGCTTTCTTT.

This clonotype was seen ten or more times. V and J are TRBV2 and TRBJ1-1, with 9 bases identical to TRBD1. CDR3 length: 16 amino acids. Trimming at V came to 1 base and at J to 2 bases, leaving 5 bases not matched to a gene. In germline, CDR1 is SNHLY, CDR2 FYNNEI. The CDR3 region is CASSEGGTGPNTEAFF. As DNA, the CDR3 is TGTGCCAGCAGTGAAGGAGGGACAGGGCCAAACACTGAAGCTTTCTTT.

This clonotype was recorded only once. V and J are TRBV7-9 and TRBJ2-5; 8 bases align to TRBD2. This CDR3 comprises 16 residues. Germline trimming cut 3 bases from V and 5 bases from J; bases unmatched to any gene: 11. The germline CDR1 and CDR2 sequences are SEHNR and FQNEAQ (reference sequence). CDR3 loop: CASSLELGLVGETQYF. CDR3 DNA: TGTGCCAGCAGCTTGGAGCTGGGACTAGTGGGGGAGACCCAGTACTTC.

V gene TRBV20-1 combines with J gene TRBJ2-5; D is possibly TRBD1 or TRBD2 (5 bases each). V lost 5 bases, J lost 7 bases, and 11 bases lay in between. Per germline, CDR1 DFQATT and CDR2 SNEGSKA (reference sequence). The CDR3 is 11 amino acids. CDR3 amino acids: CSASGQGTQYF. DNA for the CDR3: TGCAGTGCTTCGGGGCAGGGGACCCAGTACTTC.

The table lists this clonotype with many counts. V usage is TRBV7-9 and J usage is TRBJ1-6; 7 nucleotides match TRBD1. CDR1 and CDR2 from the germline V gene are SEHNR and FQNEAQ (reference sequence). The length of the CDR3 is 15 residues. With 0 bases clipped from V and 10 bases from J, the junction kept 6 bases outside the gene matches. CDR3 nucleotide sequence: TGTGCCAGCAGCTTAGCTCGACAGGGTCACTCACCCCTCCACTTT. Protein product: CASSLARQGHSPLHF.

This clonotype has ten or more counts. The V call is TRBV25-1, the J call TRBJ2-5; TRBD2 matches 7 bases. CDR1 is MGHDK and CDR2 is SYGVNS in the germline V gene. J gave up 1 base and V 5 bases, and 7 bases lay outside the gene matches. The CDR3 covers 15 residues. This CDR3 reads CASSSGLGPQETQYF. In DNA, the CDR3 is TGTGCCAGCAGTTCCGGACTAGGGCCCCAAGAGACCCAGTACTTC.